This T cell receptor beta chain was documented in a study of chemoradiotherapy in HPV16-positive cancers (dated by TCRdb to the early 2020s). Some background on the complete study: Functional T-cell assays on cells from two HPV16-positive patients defined candidate HPV-specific T-cell clones and common TCR motifs. The study asked whether T-cell immunity against the HPV oncoproteins E6 and E7 changes during chemoradiotherapy and whether it affects survival. The candidate HPV-specific TCRs and motifs were subsequently tracked in TCR repertoires obtained from some 80 patients with HPV-related cancers.

The library was built by means of the immunoSEQ multiplex PCR assay. The immuneACCESS repertoire file appears here via TCRdb, limited to in-frame rearrangements. These files lack a portion of the clones; in checked studies, under half of the deficit traces to unresolved V genes, and the cause of the others is not known. In this sample the table shows fewer than 13,000 clones, about 80% of which occur a single time. Jointly, the top ten make up about 2.6% of the sample. With regard to this clone: Its antigen target is currently unknown. No base quality information exists; no much larger clone differs at one position.

Repertoires were sampled repeatedly over the course of chemoradiotherapy, so clonal expansion could be followed in the tumor microenvironment. Study-level results and caveats: Expansion of candidate HPV-specific clones and E7-related TCR motifs was observed in the tumor microenvironment during treatment, whereas no such expansion was observed for non-HPV-specific T cells. In HPV16-positive patients, expansion of HPV-responsive T cells during chemoradiotherapy was found to be associated with improved recurrence-free survival. The functional definition of HPV-specific T cells was derived from only a couple of HPV16-positive patients, and the survival association was reported for HPV16-positive patients.

At the junction V is shortened by 5 bases and J by 11 bases, with 13 bases in between. Including the terminal cysteine and phenylalanine, the CDR3 comprises 11 residues. Of all the DNA, just the CDR3 is kept, 33 bases in frame from base 1. Based on the germline V gene (reference sequence), the CDR1 and CDR2 sequences are LNHDA and SQIVND. The sequence is built from TRBV19 and TRBJ2-7; matching of 6 bases hints at TRBD1 as the D gene. The sample was blood, taken from a patient who underwent chemoradiotherapy. This TCR was recovered from a human donor with HPV-associated anogenital cancer. The CDR3 is CASSDGQLEYF. The bases read TGTGCCAGTAGTGACGGACAGTTAGAGTACTTC.